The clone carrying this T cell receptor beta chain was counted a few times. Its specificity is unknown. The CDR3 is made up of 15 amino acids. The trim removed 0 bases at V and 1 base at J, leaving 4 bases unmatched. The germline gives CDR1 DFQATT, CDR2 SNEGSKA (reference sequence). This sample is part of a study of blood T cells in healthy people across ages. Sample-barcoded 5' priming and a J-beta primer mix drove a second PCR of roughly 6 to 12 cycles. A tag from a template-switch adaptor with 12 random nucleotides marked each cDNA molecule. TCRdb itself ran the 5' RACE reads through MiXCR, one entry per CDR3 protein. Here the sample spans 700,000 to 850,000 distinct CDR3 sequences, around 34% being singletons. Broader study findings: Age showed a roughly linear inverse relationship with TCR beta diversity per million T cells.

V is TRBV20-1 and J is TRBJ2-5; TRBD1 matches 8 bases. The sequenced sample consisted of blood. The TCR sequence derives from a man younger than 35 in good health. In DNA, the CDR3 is TGCAGTGCTAGAGATGGGACAGGTGGCCAAGAGACCCAGTACTTC. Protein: CSARDGTGGQETQYF.